The rows below give T cell receptor beta chains drawn from one sample of a study of cytomegalovirus exposure and HLA in healthy donors. The protocol was immunoSEQ multiplex PCR, while the TCRdb copy is restricted to in-frame clones and leaves out a portion. Of some 110,000 clones in the sample, 74% were seen once. The specimen was PBMCs. The source of these receptors is a woman aged 45-65 years in good health and CMV-seropositive. Each CDR3 is given with its conserved first and last residue. A D gene is named only where the DNA matches it firmly. Clone size, where shown, is once, few, many, or a class for clones that have expanded.

V: TRBV30; D: TRBD1; length: 13; J: TRBJ1-4; size: NA; CDR3: CAWGQGAYEKLFF; DNA: TGTGCCTGGGGACAGGGGGCTTATGAAAAACTGTTTTTT
V: TRBV5-4; D: TRBD2; length: 17; J: TRBJ2-7; size: NA; CDR3: CASSSGTSGGLGYEQYF; DNA: TGTGCCAGCAGCTCCGGGACTAGCGGGGGCCTCGGCTACGAGCAGTACTTC
V: TRBV19; D: NA; length: 15; J: TRBJ1-5; size: NA; CDR3: CASTRLGSSNQPQHF; DNA: TGTGCCAGTACCCGCTTGGGGAGTAGCAATCAGCCCCAGCATTTT
V: TRBV6-4; D: TRBD1; length: 15; J: TRBJ1-4; size: few; CDR3: CASSAQAGGVEKLFF; DNA: TGTGCCAGCAGTGCCCAGGCAGGGGGCGTTGAAAAACTGTTTTTT
V: TRBV5-5; D: NA; length: 14; J: TRBJ2-7; size: NA; CDR3: CASSLGTASYEQYF; DNA: TGTGCCAGCAGCTTAGGTACAGCTTCCTACGAGCAGTACTTC
V: TRBV7-9; D: NA; length: 13; J: TRBJ2-5; size: NA; CDR3: CASSFVSGETQYF; DNA: TGTGCCAGCAGCTTCGTGTCCGGGGAGACCCAGTACTTC
V: TRBV9; D: NA; length: 15; J: TRBJ2-7; size: once; CDR3: CASSVEEGGVYEQYF; DNA: TGTGCCAGCAGCGTAGAGGAGGGTGGGGTCTACGAGCAGTACTTC
V: TRBV18; D: TRBD2; length: 15; J: TRBJ2-7; size: NA; CDR3: CASSPTSGGNHEQYF; DNA: TGTGCCAGCTCACCTACTAGCGGGGGGAATCACGAGCAGTACTTC
V: TRBV10-3; D: TRBD1; length: 14; J: TRBJ2-7; size: NA; CDR3: CAVSQTGSGYEQYF; DNA: TGTGCCGTCTCTCAGACAGGGTCCGGCTACGAGCAGTACTTC
V: TRBV27; D: NA; length: 14; J: TRBJ1-1; size: NA; CDR3: CASSHGTSLAEAFF; DNA: TGTGCCAGCAGTCACGGGACTTCCTTGGCTGAAGCTTTCTTT
V: TRBV21-1; D: NA; length: 15; J: TRBJ1-5; size: few; CDR3: CASSKGDNLDQPQHF; DNA: TGTGCCAGCAGCAAAGGGGACAATTTGGATCAGCCCCAGCATTTT
V: TRBV7-6; D: TRBD1; length: 15; J: TRBJ1-2; size: NA; CDR3: CASSQGTGGLDGYTF; DNA: TGTGCCAGCAGCCAAGGGACAGGGGGCTTGGATGGCTACACCTTC
V: TRBV28; D: NA; length: 15; J: TRBJ1-4; size: NA; CDR3: CASSSSPLVNEKLFF; DNA: TGTGCCAGCAGTTCCTCCCCGCTAGTCAATGAAAAACTGTTTTTT
V: TRBV2; D: TRBD2; length: 14; J: TRBJ2-1; size: NA; CDR3: CASRLAGSYNEQFF; DNA: TGTGCCAGCAGACTAGCGGGGTCCTACAATGAGCAGTTCTTC
V: TRBV6-1; D: NA; length: 14; J: TRBJ1-1; size: NA; CDR3: CASTPGTMNTEAFF; DNA: TGTGCCAGCACGCCAGGGACTATGAACACTGAAGCTTTCTTT
V: TRBV15; D: TRBD1; length: 13; J: TRBJ1-2; size: NA; CDR3: CATSRQGAYGYTF; DNA: TGTGCCACCAGTCGTCAGGGGGCCTATGGCTACACCTTC
V: TRBV18; D: NA; length: 15; J: TRBJ2-7; size: once; CDR3: CASSTGGTGQSEQYF; DNA: TGTGCCAGCTCAACTGGCGGGACGGGACAGTCCGAGCAGTACTTC
V: TRBV7-9; D: TRBD1; length: 16; J: TRBJ1-5; size: NA; CDR3: CASSLGTGFGGQPQHF; DNA: TGTGCCAGCAGCTTAGGGACAGGGTTTGGGGGTCAGCCCCAGCATTTT
V: TRBV5-4; D: TRBD2; length: 14; J: TRBJ2-7; size: once; CDR3: CASSLEGLAREQYF; DNA: TGTGCCAGCAGCTTGGAAGGACTAGCTCGCGAGCAGTACTTC
V: TRBV12-2; D: NA; length: 14; J: TRBJ1-2; size: NA; CDR3: CASRSTISGVGYTF; DNA: TGTGCAAGTCGCTCCACTATATCAGGGGTCGGCTACACCTTC
V: TRBV28; D: NA; length: 14; J: TRBJ1-2; size: NA; CDR3: CASRSTVGGRGYTF; DNA: TGTGCCAGCAGGTCTACTGTTGGGGGCCGTGGCTACACCTTC
V: TRBV5-1; D: TRBD2; length: 15; J: TRBJ2-7; size: once; CDR3: CASSFSGGHSYEQYF; DNA: TGCGCCAGCAGCTTTAGCGGGGGGCACTCCTACGAGCAGTACTTC
V: TRBV7-9; D: NA; length: 12; J: TRBJ1-5; size: NA; CDR3: CASSSQGQPQHF; DNA: TGTGCCAGCAGCTCGCAGGGGCAGCCCCAGCATTTT
V: TRBV2; D: NA; length: 14; J: TRBJ1-5; size: few; CDR3: CASSVGVISEPQHF; DNA: TGTGCCAGCAGTGTAGGGGTTATTTCGGAGCCCCAGCATTTT
V: TRBV11-2; D: NA; length: 14; J: TRBJ2-5; size: NA; CDR3: CASSLGGRQETQYF; DNA: TGTGCCAGCAGCTTAGGGGGGCGCCAAGAGACCCAGTACTTC
V: TRBV5-1; D: TRBD1; length: 14; J: TRBJ2-2; size: NA; CDR3: CASSGTANTGELFF; DNA: TGCGCCAGCAGCGGGACAGCGAACACCGGGGAGCTGTTTTTT
V: TRBV28; D: NA; length: 14; J: TRBJ2-7; size: NA; CDR3: CASSLGTSGYEQYF; DNA: TGTGCCAGCAGTTTAGGGACTTCGGGGTACGAGCAGTACTTC
V: TRBV7-2; D: NA; length: 13; J: TRBJ2-5; size: NA; CDR3: CASSLALKETQYF; DNA: TGTGCCAGCAGCTTAGCCCTAAAAGAGACCCAGTACTTC